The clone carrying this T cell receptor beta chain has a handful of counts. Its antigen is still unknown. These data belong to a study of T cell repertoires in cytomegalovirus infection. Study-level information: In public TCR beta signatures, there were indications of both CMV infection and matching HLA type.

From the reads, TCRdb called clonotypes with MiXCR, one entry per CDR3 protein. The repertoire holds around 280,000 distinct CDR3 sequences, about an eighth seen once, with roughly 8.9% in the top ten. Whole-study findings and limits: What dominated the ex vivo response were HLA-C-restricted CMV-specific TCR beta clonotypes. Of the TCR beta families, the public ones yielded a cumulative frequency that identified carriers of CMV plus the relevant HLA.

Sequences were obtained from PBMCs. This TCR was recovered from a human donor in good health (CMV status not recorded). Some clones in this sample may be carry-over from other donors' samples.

The CDR3: CASSFRTTGYNEQFF. The CDR3 DNA reads TGTGCCAGCAGCTTCCGGACTACCGGGTACAATGAGCAGTTCTTC. V and J are TRBV5-6 and TRBJ2-1; D might be TRBD2 (6 bases). This CDR3 contains 15 residues. The germline CDR1 and CDR2 sequences are SGHDT and YYEEEE. The ends were cut back, 2 bases at V and 4 bases at J, with 13 bases in the middle.